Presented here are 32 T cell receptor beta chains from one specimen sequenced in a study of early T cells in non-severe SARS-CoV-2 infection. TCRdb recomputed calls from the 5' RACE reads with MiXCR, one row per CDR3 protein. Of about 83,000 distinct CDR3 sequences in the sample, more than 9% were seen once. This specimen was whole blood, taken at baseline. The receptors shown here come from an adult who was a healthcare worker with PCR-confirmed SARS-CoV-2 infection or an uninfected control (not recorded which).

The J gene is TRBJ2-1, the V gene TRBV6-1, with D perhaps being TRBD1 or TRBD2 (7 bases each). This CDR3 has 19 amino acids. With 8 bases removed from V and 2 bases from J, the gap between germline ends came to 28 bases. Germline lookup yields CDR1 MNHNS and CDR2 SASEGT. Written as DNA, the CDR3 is TGTGCCAGCCCCCCAGGGGGGGTCGGATCTAGCTGGACCTACAATGAGCAGTTCTTC. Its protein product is CASPPGGVGSSWTYNEQFF.

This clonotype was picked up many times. In nucleotides, the CDR3 is TGTGCCAGCAGCTTAGAACGGCGGCCGGCTAATGAAAAACTGTTTTTT. Encoded protein: CASSLERRPANEKLFF. The V call is TRBV11-2, the J call TRBJ1-4; D is unresolved. Trimming removed 0 bases at V and 3 bases at J, with 11 bases between. The CDR3 spans 16 residues. Germline V gene sequence: CDR1 SGHAT, CDR2 FQNNGV.

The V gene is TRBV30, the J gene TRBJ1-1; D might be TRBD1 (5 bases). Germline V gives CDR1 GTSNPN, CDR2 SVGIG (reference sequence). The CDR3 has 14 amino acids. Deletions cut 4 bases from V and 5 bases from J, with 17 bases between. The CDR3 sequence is CAWNQGRGRTEAFF. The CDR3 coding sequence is TGTGCCTGGAACCAGGGAAGGGGACGAACTGAAGCTTTCTTT.

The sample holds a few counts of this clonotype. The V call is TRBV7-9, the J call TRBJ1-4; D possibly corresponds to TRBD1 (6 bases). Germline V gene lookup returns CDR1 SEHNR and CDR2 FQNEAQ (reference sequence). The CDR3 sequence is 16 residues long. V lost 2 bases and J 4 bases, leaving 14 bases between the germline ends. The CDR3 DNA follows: TGTGCCAGCAGCTTATGGCTGCACAGGGATAATGAAAAACTGTTTTTT. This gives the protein CASSLWLHRDNEKLFF.

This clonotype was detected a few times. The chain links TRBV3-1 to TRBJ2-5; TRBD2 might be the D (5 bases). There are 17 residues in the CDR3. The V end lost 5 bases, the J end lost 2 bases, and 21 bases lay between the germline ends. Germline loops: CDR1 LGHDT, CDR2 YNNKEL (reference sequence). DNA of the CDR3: TGTGCCAGCAGCTTACGGGCGGGCCCCGTCGGACAAGAGACCCAGTACTTC. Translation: CASSLRAGPVGQETQYF.

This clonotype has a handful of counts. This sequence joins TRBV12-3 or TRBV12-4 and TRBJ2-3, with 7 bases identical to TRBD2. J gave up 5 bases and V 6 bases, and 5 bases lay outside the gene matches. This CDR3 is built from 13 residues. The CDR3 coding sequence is TGTGCCAGCAGAGCGGGAAGGTTAGATACGCAGTATTTT. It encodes CASRAGRLDTQYF.

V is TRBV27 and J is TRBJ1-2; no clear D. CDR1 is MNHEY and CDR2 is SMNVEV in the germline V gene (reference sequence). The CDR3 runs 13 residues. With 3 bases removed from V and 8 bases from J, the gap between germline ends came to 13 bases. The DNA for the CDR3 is TGTGCCAGCAGTTTCCACCCGAACGACGGCTACACCTTC. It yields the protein CASSFHPNDGYTF.

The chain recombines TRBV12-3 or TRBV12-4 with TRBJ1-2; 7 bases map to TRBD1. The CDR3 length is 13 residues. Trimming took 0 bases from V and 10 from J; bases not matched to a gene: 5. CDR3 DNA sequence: TGTGCCAGCAGTTTAGCCGGGACAGAGTCCTACACCTTC. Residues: CASSLAGTESYTF.

The CDR3 spells CATSRDPGQQETQYF. CDR3 sequence (DNA): TGTGCCACCAGCAGAGACCCGGGCCAGCAAGAGACCCAGTACTTC. The chain carries TRBV15 and TRBJ2-5; no clear D gene. The CDR3 length is 15 residues. Germline values: CDR1 LNHNV, CDR2 YYDKDF (reference sequence). V lost 0 bases to trimming and J lost 2 bases, with 10 bases between them.

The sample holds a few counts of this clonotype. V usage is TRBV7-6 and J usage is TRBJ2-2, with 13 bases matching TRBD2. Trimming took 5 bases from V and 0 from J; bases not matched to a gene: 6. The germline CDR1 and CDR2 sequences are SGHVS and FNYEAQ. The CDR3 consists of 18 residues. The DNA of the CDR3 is TGTGCCAGCAGCCTCGGACTAGCGGGAGTCCCGAACACCGGGGAGCTGTTTTTT. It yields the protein CASSLGLAGVPNTGELFF.

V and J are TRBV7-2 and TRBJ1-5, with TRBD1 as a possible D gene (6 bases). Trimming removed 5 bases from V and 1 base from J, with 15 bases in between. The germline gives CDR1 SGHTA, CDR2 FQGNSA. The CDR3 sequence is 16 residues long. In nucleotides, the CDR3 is TGTGCCAGCAGCCTTCTCGGGACACTGAGCAATCAGCCCCAGCATTTT. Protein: CASSLLGTLSNQPQHF.

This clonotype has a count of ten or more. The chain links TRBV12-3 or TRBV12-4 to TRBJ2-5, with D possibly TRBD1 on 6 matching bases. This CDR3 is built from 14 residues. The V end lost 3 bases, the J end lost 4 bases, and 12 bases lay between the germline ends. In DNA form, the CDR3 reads TGTGCCAGCAGTTTTAGACAGGTACCAGAGACCCAGTACTTC. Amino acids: CASSFRQVPETQYF.

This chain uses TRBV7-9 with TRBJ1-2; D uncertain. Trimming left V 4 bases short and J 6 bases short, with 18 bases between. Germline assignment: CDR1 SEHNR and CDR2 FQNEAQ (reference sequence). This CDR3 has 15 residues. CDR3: CASSSTVPFMDGYTF. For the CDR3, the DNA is TGTGCCAGCAGCTCGACGGTGCCGTTTATGGATGGCTACACCTTC.

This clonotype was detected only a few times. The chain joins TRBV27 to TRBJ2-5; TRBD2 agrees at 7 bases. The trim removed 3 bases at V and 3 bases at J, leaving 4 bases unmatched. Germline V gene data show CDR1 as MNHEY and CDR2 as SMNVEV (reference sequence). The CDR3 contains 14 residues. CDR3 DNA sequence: TGTGCCAGCAGTTTGAGGGAGGGGAAAGAGACCCAGTACTTC. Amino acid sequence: CASSLREGKETQYF.

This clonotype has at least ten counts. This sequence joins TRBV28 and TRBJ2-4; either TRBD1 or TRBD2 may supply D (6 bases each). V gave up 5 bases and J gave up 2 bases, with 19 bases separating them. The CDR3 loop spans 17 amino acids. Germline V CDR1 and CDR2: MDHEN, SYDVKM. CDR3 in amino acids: CASSQAQGRITKNIQYF. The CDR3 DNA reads TGTGCCAGCAGTCAGGCCCAGGGGAGGATTACCAAAAACATTCAGTACTTC.

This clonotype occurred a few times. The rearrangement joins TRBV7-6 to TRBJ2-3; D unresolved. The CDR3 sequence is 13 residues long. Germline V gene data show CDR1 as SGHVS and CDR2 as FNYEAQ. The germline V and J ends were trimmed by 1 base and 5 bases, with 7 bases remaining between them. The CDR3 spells CASSLVFLDTQYF. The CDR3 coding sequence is TGTGCCAGCAGCTTAGTCTTCCTAGATACGCAGTATTTT.

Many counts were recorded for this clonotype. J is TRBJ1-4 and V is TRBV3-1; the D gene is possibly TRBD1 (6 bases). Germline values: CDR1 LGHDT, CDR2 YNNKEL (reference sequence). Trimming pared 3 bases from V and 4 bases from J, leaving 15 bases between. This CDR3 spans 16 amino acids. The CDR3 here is CASSQLQGRFNEKLFF. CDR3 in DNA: TGTGCCAGCAGCCAGTTACAGGGACGATTTAATGAAAAACTGTTTTTT. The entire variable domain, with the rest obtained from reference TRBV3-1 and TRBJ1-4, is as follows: DTAVSQTPKYLVTQMGNDKSIKCEQNLGHDTMYWYKQDSKKFLKIMFSYNNKELIINETVPNRFSPKSPDKAHLNLHINSLELGDSAVYFCASSQLQGRFNEKLFFGSGTQLSVL.

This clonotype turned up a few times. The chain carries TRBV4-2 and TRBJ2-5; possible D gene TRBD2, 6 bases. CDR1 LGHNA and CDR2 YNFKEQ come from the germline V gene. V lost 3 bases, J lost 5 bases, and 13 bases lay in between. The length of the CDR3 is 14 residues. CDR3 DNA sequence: TGTGCCAGCAGCCACGGGGGAGAAGCGGAGACCCAGTACTTC. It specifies CASSHGGEAETQYF.

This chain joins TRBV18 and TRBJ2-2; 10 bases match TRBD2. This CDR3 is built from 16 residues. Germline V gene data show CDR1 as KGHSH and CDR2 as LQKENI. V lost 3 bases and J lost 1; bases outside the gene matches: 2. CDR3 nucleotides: TGTGCCAGCTCACCCCTAGCGGGGGAGAACACCGGGGAGCTGTTTTTT. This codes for CASSPLAGENTGELFF.

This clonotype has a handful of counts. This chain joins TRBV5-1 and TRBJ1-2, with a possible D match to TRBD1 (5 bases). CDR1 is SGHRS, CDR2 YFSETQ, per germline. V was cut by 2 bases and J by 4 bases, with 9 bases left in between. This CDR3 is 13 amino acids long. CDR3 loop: CASSFSGGYGYTF. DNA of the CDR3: TGCGCCAGCAGCTTTAGCGGGGGCTATGGCTACACCTTC.

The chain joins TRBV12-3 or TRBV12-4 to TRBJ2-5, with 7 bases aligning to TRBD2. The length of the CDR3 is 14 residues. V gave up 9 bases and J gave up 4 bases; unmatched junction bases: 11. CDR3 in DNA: TGTGCCAGTAGCCCGGGACTACCGCGAGAGACCCAGTACTTC. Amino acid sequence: CASSPGLPRETQYF.

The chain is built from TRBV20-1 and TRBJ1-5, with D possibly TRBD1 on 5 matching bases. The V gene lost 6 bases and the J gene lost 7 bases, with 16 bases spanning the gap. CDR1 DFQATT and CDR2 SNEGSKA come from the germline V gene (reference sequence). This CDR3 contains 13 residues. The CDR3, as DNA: TGCAGTGCGTCGGGAGGGGTCGGCCAGCCCCAGCATTTT. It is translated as CSASGGVGQPQHF.

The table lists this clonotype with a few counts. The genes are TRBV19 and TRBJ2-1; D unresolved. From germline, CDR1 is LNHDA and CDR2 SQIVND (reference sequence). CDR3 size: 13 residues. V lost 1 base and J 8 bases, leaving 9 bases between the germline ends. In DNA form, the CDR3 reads TGTGCCAGTAGTATAGGGGGTAGATATGAGCAGTTCTTC. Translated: CASSIGGRYEQFF.

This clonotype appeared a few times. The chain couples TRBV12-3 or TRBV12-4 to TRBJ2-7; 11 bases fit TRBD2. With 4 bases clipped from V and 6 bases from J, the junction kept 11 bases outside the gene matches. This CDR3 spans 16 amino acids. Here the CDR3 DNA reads TGTGCCAGCAGTTCTCCCGAGGGTAGCGGGAGGGCCGAGCAGTACTTC. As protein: CASSSPEGSGRAEQYF.

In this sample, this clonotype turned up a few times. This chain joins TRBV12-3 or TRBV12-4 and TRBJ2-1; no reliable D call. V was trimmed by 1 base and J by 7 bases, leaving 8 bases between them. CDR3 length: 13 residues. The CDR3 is CASSLVLRNEQFF. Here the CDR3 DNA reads TGTGCCAGCAGTTTAGTGCTGCGGAATGAGCAGTTCTTC.

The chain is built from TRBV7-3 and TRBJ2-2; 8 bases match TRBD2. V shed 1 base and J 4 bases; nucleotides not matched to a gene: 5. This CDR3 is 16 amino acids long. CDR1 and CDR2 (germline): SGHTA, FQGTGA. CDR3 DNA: TGTGCCAGCAGCTTAAACCCGGGAGGGGGCACCGGGGAGCTGTTTTTT. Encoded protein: CASSLNPGGGTGELFF.

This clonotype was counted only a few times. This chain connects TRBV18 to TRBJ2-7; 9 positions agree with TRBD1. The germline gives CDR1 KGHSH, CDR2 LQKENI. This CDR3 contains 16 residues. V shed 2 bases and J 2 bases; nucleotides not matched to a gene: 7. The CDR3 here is CASSPSSGTGTYEQYF. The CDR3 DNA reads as TGTGCCAGCTCACCAAGTTCCGGGACAGGGACCTACGAGCAGTACTTC.

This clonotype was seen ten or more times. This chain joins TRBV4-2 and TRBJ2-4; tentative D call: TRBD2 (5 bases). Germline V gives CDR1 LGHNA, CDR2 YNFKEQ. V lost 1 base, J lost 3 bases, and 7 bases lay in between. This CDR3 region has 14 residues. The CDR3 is CASSQVGDKNIQYF. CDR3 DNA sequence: TGTGCCAGCAGCCAAGTCGGGGACAAAAACATTCAGTACTTC.

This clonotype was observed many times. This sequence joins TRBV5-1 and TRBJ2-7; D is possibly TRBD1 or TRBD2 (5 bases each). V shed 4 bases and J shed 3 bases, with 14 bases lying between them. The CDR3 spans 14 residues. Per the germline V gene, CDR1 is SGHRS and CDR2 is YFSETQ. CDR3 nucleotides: TGCGCCAGCAGCCCAGCCGGGACCGTCTACGAGCAGTACTTC. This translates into CASSPAGTVYEQYF.

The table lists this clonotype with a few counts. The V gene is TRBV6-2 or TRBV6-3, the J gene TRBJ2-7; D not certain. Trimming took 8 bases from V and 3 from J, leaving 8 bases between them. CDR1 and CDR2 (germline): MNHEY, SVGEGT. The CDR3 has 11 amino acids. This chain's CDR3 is CASAGNYEQYF. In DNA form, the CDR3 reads TGTGCCAGCGCTGGGAACTACGAGCAGTACTTC.

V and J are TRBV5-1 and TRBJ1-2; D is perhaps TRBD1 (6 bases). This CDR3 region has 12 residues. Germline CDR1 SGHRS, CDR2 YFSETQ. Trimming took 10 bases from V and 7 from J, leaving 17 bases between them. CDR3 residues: CASRAGEGGYTF. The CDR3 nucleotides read TGCGCCTCAAGGGCAGGGGAAGGTGGCTACACCTTC.

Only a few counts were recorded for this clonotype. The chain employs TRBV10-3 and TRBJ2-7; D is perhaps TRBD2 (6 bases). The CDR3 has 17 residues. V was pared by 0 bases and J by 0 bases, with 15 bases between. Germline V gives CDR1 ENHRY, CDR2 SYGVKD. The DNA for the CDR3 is TGTGCCATCAGTGAGTCGTGGCCTTCCGGGAGCTCCTACGAGCAGTACTTC. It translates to CAISESWPSGSSYEQYF.